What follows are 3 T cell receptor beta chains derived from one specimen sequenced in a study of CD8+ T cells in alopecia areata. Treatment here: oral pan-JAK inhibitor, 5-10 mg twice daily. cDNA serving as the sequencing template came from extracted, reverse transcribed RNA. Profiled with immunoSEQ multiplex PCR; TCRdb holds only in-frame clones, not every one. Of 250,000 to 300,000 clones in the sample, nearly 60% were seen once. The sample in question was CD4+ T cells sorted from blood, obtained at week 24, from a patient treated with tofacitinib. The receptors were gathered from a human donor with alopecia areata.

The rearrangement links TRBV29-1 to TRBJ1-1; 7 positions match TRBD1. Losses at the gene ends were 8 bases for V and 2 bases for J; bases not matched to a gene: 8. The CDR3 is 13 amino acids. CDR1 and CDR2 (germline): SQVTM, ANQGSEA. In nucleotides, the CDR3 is TGCAGCACATGGACAGGCTTTAACACTGAAGCTTTCTTT. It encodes CSTWTGFNTEAFF.

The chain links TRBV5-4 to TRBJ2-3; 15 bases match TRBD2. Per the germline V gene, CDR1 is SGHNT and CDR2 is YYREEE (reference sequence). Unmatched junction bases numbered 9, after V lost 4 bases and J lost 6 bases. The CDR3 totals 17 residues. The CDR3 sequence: CASSPGLAGGRDDTQYF. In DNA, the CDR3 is TGTGCCAGCAGCCCAGGACTAGCGGGGGGGCGCGATGATACGCAGTATTTT.

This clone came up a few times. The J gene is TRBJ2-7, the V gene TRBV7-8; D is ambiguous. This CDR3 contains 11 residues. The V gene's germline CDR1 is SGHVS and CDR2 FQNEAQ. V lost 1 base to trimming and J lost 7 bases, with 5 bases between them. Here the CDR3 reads CASSLGREQYF. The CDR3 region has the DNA TGTGCCAGCAGCTTAGGGAGAGAGCAGTACTTC. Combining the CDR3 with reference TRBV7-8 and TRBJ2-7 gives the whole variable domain GAGVSQSPRYKVAKRGQDVALRCDPISGHVSLFWYQQALGQGPEFLTYFQNEAQLDKSGLPSDRFFAERPEGSVSTLKIQRTQQEDSAVYLCASSLGREQYFGPGTRLTVT.